A single sample is the source of the 4 T cell receptor beta chains below, sequenced in a study of blood T cell repertoires in COVID-19. Repertoires were generated with immunoSEQ multiplex PCR, while TCRdb's copy carries only in-frame clones and drops some. This sample yields under 200,000 clones, of which roughly 90% are seen a single time; around 8.9% belongs to the top ten. Sequenced input: PBMCs or T cells enriched from blood (not recorded which). The receptors shown here come from a woman aged 18-29 years who had recovered from COVID-19.

Here the CDR3 DNA reads TGTGCCAGCAGCACATACAGGGAAGGAAAACTGTTTTTT. Its translation: CASSTYREGKLFF. This chain links TRBV28 with TRBJ1-4; TRBD1 might be the D (6 bases). The CDR3 loop spans 13 amino acids. Germline V gives CDR1 MDHEN, CDR2 SYDVKM. V was clipped by 6 bases and J by 10 bases, with 15 bases between them.

V usage is TRBV12-5 and J usage is TRBJ1-2; D possibly corresponds to TRBD1 (6 bases). Germline values: CDR1 LGHNT, CDR2 FRNRAP. The ends were cut back, 6 bases at V and 8 bases at J, with 25 bases in the middle. The CDR3 has 16 amino acids. In nucleotides, the CDR3 is TGTGCTAGTGGAATCGACAAACGTCAGGGGAAGGAAGGCTACACCTTC. Translated: CASGIDKRQGKEGYTF.

J is TRBJ1-4 and V is TRBV3-1 (or the pseudogene TRBV3-2), with D perhaps matching TRBD1 (5 bases). The CDR3 runs to 13 residues. The V and J ends lost 5 bases and 4 bases respectively, with 8 bases between them. Germline V gene sequence: CDR1 LGHDT, CDR2 YNNKEL (reference sequence). CDR3 in DNA: TGTGCCAGCAGCAGGGGACTTAATGAAAAACTGTTTTTT. Residues: CASSRGLNEKLFF.

The chain recombines TRBV30 with TRBJ1-2; D possibly corresponds to TRBD1 (6 bases). Germline V CDR1 and CDR2: GTSNPN, SVGIG (reference sequence). The CDR3 is 13 residues long. The V end was cut by 1 base, the J end by 4 bases, with 10 bases between. Here the CDR3 reads CAWSDRAGYGYTF. The CDR3, as DNA: TGTGCCTGGAGTGACAGGGCTGGCTATGGCTACACCTTC.